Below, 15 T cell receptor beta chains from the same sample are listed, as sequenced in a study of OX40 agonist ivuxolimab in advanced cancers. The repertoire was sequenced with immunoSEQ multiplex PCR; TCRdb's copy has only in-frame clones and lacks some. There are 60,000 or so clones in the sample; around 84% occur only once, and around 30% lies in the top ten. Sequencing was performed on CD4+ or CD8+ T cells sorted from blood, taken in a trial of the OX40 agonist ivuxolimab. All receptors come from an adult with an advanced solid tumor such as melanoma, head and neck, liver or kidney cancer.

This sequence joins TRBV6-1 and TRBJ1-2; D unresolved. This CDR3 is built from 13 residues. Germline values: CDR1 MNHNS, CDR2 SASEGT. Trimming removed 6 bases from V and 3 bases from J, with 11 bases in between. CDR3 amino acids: CASREPSYYGYTF. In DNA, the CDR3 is TGTGCCAGCAGAGAACCTTCTTACTATGGCTACACCTTC.

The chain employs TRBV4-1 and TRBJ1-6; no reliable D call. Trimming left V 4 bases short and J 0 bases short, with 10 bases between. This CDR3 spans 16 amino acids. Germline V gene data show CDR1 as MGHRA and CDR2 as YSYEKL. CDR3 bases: TGCGCCAGCAGCCGTTCGTTGAGCTCCTATAATTCACCCCTCCACTTT. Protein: CASSRSLSSYNSPLHF.

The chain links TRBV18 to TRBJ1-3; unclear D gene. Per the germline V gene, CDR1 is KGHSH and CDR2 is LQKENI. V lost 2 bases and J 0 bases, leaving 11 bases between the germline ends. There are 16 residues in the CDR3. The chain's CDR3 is CASSPEHTSSGNTIYF. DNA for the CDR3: TGTGCCAGCTCACCAGAACACACCTCCTCTGGAAACACCATATATTTT.

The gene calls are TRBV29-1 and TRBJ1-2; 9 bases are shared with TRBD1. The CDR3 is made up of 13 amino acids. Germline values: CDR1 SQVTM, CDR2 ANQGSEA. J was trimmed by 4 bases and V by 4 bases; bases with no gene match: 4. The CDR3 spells CSVGEQGAYGYTF. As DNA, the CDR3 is TGCAGCGTTGGGGAACAGGGGGCCTATGGCTACACCTTC.

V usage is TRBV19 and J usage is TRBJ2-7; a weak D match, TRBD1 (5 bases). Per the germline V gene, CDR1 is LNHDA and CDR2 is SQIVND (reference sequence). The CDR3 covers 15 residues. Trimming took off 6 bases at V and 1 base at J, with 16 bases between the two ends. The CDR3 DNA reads TGTGCCAGTAGCCCCAGGGTCCACCCGTCCTACGAGCAGTACTTC. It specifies CASSPRVHPSYEQYF.

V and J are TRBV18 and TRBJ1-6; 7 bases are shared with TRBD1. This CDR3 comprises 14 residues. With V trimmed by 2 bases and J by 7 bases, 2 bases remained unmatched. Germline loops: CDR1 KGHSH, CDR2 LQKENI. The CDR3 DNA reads TGTGCCAGCTCACCATCACAGGGGAATTCACCCCTCCACTTT. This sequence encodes CASSPSQGNSPLHF.

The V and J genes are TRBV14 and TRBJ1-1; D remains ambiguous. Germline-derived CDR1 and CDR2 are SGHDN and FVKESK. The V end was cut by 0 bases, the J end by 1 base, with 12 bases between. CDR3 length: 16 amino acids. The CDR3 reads CASSQDYRPWNTEAFF. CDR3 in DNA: TGTGCCAGCAGCCAAGATTACAGACCCTGGAACACTGAAGCTTTCTTT.

The CDR3 loop is CASSPGQGSSPLHF. Written as DNA, the CDR3 is TGCGCCAGCAGCCCGGGACAGGGGAGTTCACCCCTCCACTTT. The rearrangement joins TRBV5-1 to TRBJ1-6; 10 nucleotides match TRBD1. CDR3 length: 14 residues. Per germline, CDR1 SGHRS and CDR2 YFSETQ. The V and J ends lost 4 bases and 9 bases, in that order; junction bases with no gene match: 4.

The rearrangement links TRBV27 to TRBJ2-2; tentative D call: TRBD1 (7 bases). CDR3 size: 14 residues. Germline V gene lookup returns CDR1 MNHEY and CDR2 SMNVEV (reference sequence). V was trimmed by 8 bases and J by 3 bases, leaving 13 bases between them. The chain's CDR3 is CASRGTAYTGELFF. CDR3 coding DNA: TGTGCCAGCCGGGGGACAGCGTACACCGGGGAGCTGTTTTTT.

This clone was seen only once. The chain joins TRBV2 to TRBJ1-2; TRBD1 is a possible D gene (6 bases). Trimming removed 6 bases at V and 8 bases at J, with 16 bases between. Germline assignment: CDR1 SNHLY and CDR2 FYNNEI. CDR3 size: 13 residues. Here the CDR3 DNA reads TGTGCCAGCAGCGTGAACAGGGAAGAAGGCTACACCTTC. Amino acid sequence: CASSVNREEGYTF.

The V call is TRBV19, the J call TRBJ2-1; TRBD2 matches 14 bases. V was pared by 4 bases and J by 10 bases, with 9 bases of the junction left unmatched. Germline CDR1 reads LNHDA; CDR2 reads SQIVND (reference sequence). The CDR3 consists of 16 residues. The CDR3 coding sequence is TGTGCCAGTAGTAAGACTAGCGGGAGGGCCGGTGGAGAGCAGTTCTTC. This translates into CASSKTSGRAGGEQFF.

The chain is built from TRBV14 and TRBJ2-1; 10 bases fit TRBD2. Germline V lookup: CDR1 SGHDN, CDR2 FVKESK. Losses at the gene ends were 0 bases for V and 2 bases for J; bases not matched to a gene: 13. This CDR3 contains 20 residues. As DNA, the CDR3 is TGTGCCAGCAGCCAAGATCGAGCGGGAGGGCAATCGTTCCCCTACAATGAGCAGTTCTTC. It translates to CASSQDRAGGQSFPYNEQFF.

As DNA, the CDR3 is TGCGCCAGCAGCTTATTACCAGAAAACACTGAAGCTTTCTTT. Translating gives CASSLLPENTEAFF. The chain has TRBV5-1 and TRBJ1-1; D uncertain. Germline loops: CDR1 SGHRS, CDR2 YFSETQ. The CDR3 has 14 residues. V was trimmed by 2 bases and J by 2 bases, leaving 10 bases between them.

The CDR3 nucleotides read TGTGCCACCAGCAGTGGAGGAGGGCGAAATACGCAGTATTTT. It is translated as CATSSGGGRNTQYF. This sequence joins TRBV15 and TRBJ2-3, with D possibly being TRBD2 (6 bases). The CDR3 has 14 amino acids. Germline CDR1 and CDR2: LNHNV and YYDKDF (reference sequence). Trimming took 3 bases from V and 7 from J, leaving 14 bases between them.

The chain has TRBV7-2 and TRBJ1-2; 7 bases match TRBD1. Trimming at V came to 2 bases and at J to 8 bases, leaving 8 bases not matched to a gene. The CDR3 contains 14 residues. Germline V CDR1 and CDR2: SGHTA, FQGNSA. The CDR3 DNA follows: TGTGCCAGCAGCTTACTACAGGGGAAGGAAGGCTACACCTTC. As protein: CASSLLQGKEGYTF.